A single sample gave rise to the 5 T cell receptor beta chains below, sequenced in a study of human T cells and chemical hapten exposure. TCRdb passed the RACE reads through MiXCR, listing each CDR3 protein once. The sample comprises some 330,000 distinct CDR3 sequences, around 5.5% of which are singletons, and around 8% rests with the top ten. Time point defined: pre-sensitization, week 0. Treatment indicated: therapeutic diphenylcyclopropenone sensitization with weekly scalp DPC. The specimen comprised whole blood, sampled in connection with sensitization to the hapten diphenylcyclopropenone (DPC). These receptors originate from a woman aged 18-29 years with alopecia areata. Some clones in this sample may be carry-over from other donors' samples.

This clonotype was seen more than once but under ten times. The chain joins TRBV9 to TRBJ2-1; 7 bases line up with TRBD2. CDR3 size: 13 residues. The V gene's germline CDR1 is SGDLS and CDR2 YYNGEE. After removal of 3 bases from V and 7 bases from J, the junction contained 4 bases not matched to a gene. This chain's CDR3 is CASSGRGVNEQFF. CDR3 sequence (DNA): TGTGCCAGCAGCGGACGGGGGGTGAATGAGCAGTTCTTC.

This clonotype was observed at least ten times. The gene calls are TRBV4-3 and TRBJ2-1, with 15 bases that match TRBD2. Per germline, CDR1 LGHNA and CDR2 YSLEER. V dropped 3 bases and J dropped 8; count of bases not matched to a gene: 8. The CDR3 spans 17 residues. The chain's CDR3 is CASSHDGTSGGKDEQFF. CDR3 nucleotide sequence: TGCGCCAGCAGCCACGATGGGACTAGCGGGGGGAAGGATGAGCAGTTCTTC.

This rearrangement joins TRBV7-9 to TRBJ2-1; 9 nucleotides agree with TRBD2. Germline V lookup: CDR1 SEHNR, CDR2 FQNEAQ (reference sequence). J gave up 9 bases and V 2 bases, and 8 bases lay outside the gene matches. The length of the CDR3 is 15 residues. The DNA for the CDR3 is TGTGCCAGCAGCTTACAGAGCGGGGGGTACGGTGAGCAGTTCTTC. Translated, it gives CASSLQSGGYGEQFF.

CDR3 nucleotides: TGTGCCAGCAGCTTATTTCACTATCCCAATGAGCAGTTCTTC. Translated: CASSLFHYPNEQFF. V usage is TRBV7-8 and J usage is TRBJ2-1, with D unresolved. CDR1 is SGHVS and CDR2 is FQNEAQ in the germline V gene. The length of the CDR3 is 14 residues. Trimming cost V 2 bases and J 6 bases, with 11 bases left between them.

This clonotype was recorded at least ten times. V is TRBV5-1 and J is TRBJ2-1, with 9 bases fitting TRBD2. The CDR3 covers 14 residues. Germline CDR1 and CDR2: SGHRS and YFSETQ. Germline trimming cut 4 bases from V and 9 bases from J; bases unmatched to any gene: 8. Written as DNA, the CDR3 is TGCGCCAGCAGCCCCTTGGGTAGCGGGGGTGAGCAGTTCTTC. Amino acids: CASSPLGSGGEQFF. Full variable domain (outside the CDR3, taken from reference TRBV5-1 and TRBJ2-1): KAGVTQTPRYLIKTRGQQVTLSCSPISGHRSVSWYQQTPGQGLQFLFEYFSETQRNKGNFPGRFSGRQFSNSRSEMNVSTLELGDSALYLCASSPLGSGGEQFFGPGTRLTVL.